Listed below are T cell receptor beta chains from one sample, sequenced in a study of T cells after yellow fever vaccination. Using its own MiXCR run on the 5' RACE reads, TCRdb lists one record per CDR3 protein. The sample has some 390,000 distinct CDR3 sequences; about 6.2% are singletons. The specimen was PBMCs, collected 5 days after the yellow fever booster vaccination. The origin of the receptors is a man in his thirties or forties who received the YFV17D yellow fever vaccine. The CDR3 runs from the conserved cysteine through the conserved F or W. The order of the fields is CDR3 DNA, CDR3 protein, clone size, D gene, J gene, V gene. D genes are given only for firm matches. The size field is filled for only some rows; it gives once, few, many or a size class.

cdr3_nt: TGCAGTGCTCAGACAGGGGGCCCTAATTCACCCCTCCACTTT
cdr3_aa: CSAQTGGPNSPLHF
clone_size: few
d_call: TRBD1
j_call: TRBJ1-6
v_call: TRBV20-1

cdr3_nt: TGTGCCAGCAGCCCGACTAGCGGGCCCACCGGGGAGCTGTTTTTT
cdr3_aa: CASSPTSGPTGELFF
clone_size: many
d_call: TRBD2
j_call: TRBJ2-2
v_call: TRBV7-9

cdr3_nt: TGCGCCAGCAGCTTGGGGCGAGACCCCCGGCGGGACATTCAGTACTTC
cdr3_aa: CASSLGRDPRRDIQYF
clone_size: .
d_call: .
j_call: TRBJ2-4
v_call: TRBV5-1

cdr3_nt: TGTGCCAGCAGCCAGGAGGGGGTTCAGCCCCAGCATTTT
cdr3_aa: CASSQEGVQPQHF
clone_size: many
d_call: .
j_call: TRBJ1-5
v_call: TRBV3-1

cdr3_nt: TGCGCCAGCAGCTTGGATGTCCGGGAGTTCACCACCGGGGAGCTGTTTTTT
cdr3_aa: CASSLDVREFTTGELFF
clone_size: many
d_call: .
j_call: TRBJ2-2
v_call: TRBV5-1

cdr3_nt: TGTGCCATCAGTGACACCGGGACTAGCGGTTACGAGCAGTACTTC
cdr3_aa: CAISDTGTSGYEQYF
clone_size: few
d_call: TRBD2
j_call: TRBJ2-7
v_call: TRBV10-3

cdr3_nt: TGTGCCAGCAGTTTGAACAGGGGCACCGGGGAGCTGTTTTTT
cdr3_aa: CASSLNRGTGELFF
clone_size: .
d_call: TRBD1
j_call: TRBJ2-2
v_call: TRBV12-3/TRBV12-4

cdr3_nt: TGTGCCAGCAGCTTTCACGGGGGTTCCCCCGGCACTGAAGCTTTCTTT
cdr3_aa: CASSFHGGSPGTEAFF
clone_size: many
d_call: .
j_call: TRBJ1-1
v_call: TRBV7-2

cdr3_nt: TGTGCCAGTAGTCGTAAACCTAGCGGGAGTCCAACAGATACGCAGTATTTT
cdr3_aa: CASSRKPSGSPTDTQYF
clone_size: few
d_call: TRBD2
j_call: TRBJ2-3
v_call: TRBV19

cdr3_nt: TGTGCCACCAGGAAGCAAGAGACCCAGTACTTC
cdr3_aa: CATRKQETQYF
clone_size: many
d_call: .
j_call: TRBJ2-5
v_call: TRBV15

cdr3_nt: TGTGCCAGAGCGTCATCCACACCTGACCGCACAGATACGCAGTATTTT
cdr3_aa: CARASSTPDRTDTQYF
clone_size: many
d_call: .
j_call: TRBJ2-3
v_call: TRBV2

cdr3_nt: TGTGCCACCAGCCAAATGAGCGGGAGGGTGGATACGCAGTATTTT
cdr3_aa: CATSQMSGRVDTQYF
clone_size: .
d_call: TRBD2
j_call: TRBJ2-3
v_call: TRBV7-4

cdr3_nt: TGCAGCGTCGGCTCCGGGACAGGGATAGGTAGGGCAATCGATGAGCAGTTCTTC
cdr3_aa: CSVGSGTGIGRAIDEQFF
clone_size: many
d_call: TRBD1
j_call: TRBJ2-1
v_call: TRBV29-1

cdr3_nt: TGCGCCAGCACAGACCCATCCAGCACAGATACGCAGTATTTT
cdr3_aa: CASTDPSSTDTQYF
clone_size: many
d_call: .
j_call: TRBJ2-3
v_call: TRBV5-1

cdr3_nt: TGTGCCAGCTCAGCGACCGTTACGAGCAGCACTAGCGGGAGTAATGAGCAGTTCTTC
cdr3_aa: CASSATVTSSTSGSNEQFF
clone_size: .
d_call: TRBD2
j_call: TRBJ2-1
v_call: TRBV18

cdr3_nt: TGTGCCAGCAGCTTTAACACGAACACCGGGGAGCTGTTTTTT
cdr3_aa: CASSFNTNTGELFF
clone_size: .
d_call: .
j_call: TRBJ2-2
v_call: TRBV7-9

cdr3_nt: TGCGCCAGCAGCTCCGAGGGAGCGGGGGCCGAAGAGACCCAGTACTTC
cdr3_aa: CASSSEGAGAEETQYF
clone_size: many
d_call: TRBD2
j_call: TRBJ2-5
v_call: TRBV5-1

cdr3_nt: TGCGCCAGCAGAGAAACTAGCGCATACAATGAGCAGTTCTTC
cdr3_aa: CASRETSAYNEQFF
clone_size: many
d_call: TRBD2
j_call: TRBJ2-1
v_call: TRBV5-1

cdr3_nt: TGTGCCAGCAGCTTAGGCGGGAAATTCCAGGAGACCCAGTACTTC
cdr3_aa: CASSLGGKFQETQYF
clone_size: many
d_call: .
j_call: TRBJ2-5
v_call: TRBV7-9

cdr3_nt: TGTGCCAGCAGGGAACAGATCAGCACAGATACGCAGTATTTT
cdr3_aa: CASREQISTDTQYF
clone_size: many
d_call: .
j_call: TRBJ2-3
v_call: TRBV12-3/TRBV12-4

cdr3_nt: TGCGCCAGCAGCCAGAGCGGGGTCTACAATGAGCAGTTCTTC
cdr3_aa: CASSQSGVYNEQFF
clone_size: few
d_call: TRBD2
j_call: TRBJ2-1
v_call: TRBV5-1

cdr3_nt: TGTGCCAGCAGCCCCGGGGGGGTAGCGGGAGTTTTGACGGACGAGCAGTACTTC
cdr3_aa: CASSPGGVAGVLTDEQYF
clone_size: many
d_call: TRBD2
j_call: TRBJ2-7
v_call: TRBV4-2

cdr3_nt: TGCGCCAGCAGCCGCGGGACAGGGGATTCATATCAGCCCCAGCATTTT
cdr3_aa: CASSRGTGDSYQPQHF
clone_size: .
d_call: TRBD1
j_call: TRBJ1-5
v_call: TRBV4-3

cdr3_nt: TGTGCCAGCAGCCAAGAGGGCCCCGAGCAGTACTTC
cdr3_aa: CASSQEGPEQYF
clone_size: many
d_call: .
j_call: TRBJ2-7
v_call: TRBV4-2

cdr3_nt: TGCGCCAGCAGCGTGACTAGCGCAAACTCCTACGAGCAGTACTTC
cdr3_aa: CASSVTSANSYEQYF
clone_size: .
d_call: TRBD2
j_call: TRBJ2-7
v_call: TRBV5-1

cdr3_nt: TGTGCCATCAGGGTAGCCGGGGACAATGAGCAGTTCTTC
cdr3_aa: CAIRVAGDNEQFF
clone_size: many
d_call: .
j_call: TRBJ2-1
v_call: TRBV10-3

cdr3_nt: TGCAGCGTTTTGATCTCCCATGACACCCACGGAAATGGCTACACCTTC
cdr3_aa: CSVLISHDTHGNGYTF
clone_size: few
d_call: .
j_call: TRBJ1-2
v_call: TRBV29-1

cdr3_nt: TGTGCCAGCAGCCAAAGAGGGACCTCAGATACGCAGTATTTT
cdr3_aa: CASSQRGTSDTQYF
clone_size: .
d_call: .
j_call: TRBJ2-3
v_call: TRBV3-1

cdr3_nt: TGTGCCAGCCGTCGGTGGCAGGGCTACGAGCAGTACTTC
cdr3_aa: CASRRWQGYEQYF
clone_size: many
d_call: .
j_call: TRBJ2-7
v_call: TRBV12-3/TRBV12-4

cdr3_nt: TGTGCCAGCAGCGGGGGACTAGCGGGCGGCAATGAGCAGTTCTTC
cdr3_aa: CASSGGLAGGNEQFF
clone_size: few
d_call: TRBD2
j_call: TRBJ2-1
v_call: TRBV9

cdr3_nt: TGCAGTGCTTCTCGTCCCGGGACAGGGTTAGGCACTGAAGCTTTCTTT
cdr3_aa: CSASRPGTGLGTEAFF
clone_size: many
d_call: TRBD1
j_call: TRBJ1-1
v_call: TRBV20-1

cdr3_nt: TGTGCCAGCAGCTTAGTCACAGGGGGGGATTCACCCCTCCACTTT
cdr3_aa: CASSLVTGGDSPLHF
clone_size: many
d_call: TRBD1
j_call: TRBJ1-6
v_call: TRBV7-2

cdr3_nt: TGTGCCACGGCTGTAGGGTGGCGCAACGAGCAGTACTTC
cdr3_aa: CATAVGWRNEQYF
clone_size: few
d_call: .
j_call: TRBJ2-7
v_call: TRBV28

cdr3_nt: TGTGCCAGCAGCCAATCATATAGCAATCAGCCCCAGCATTTT
cdr3_aa: CASSQSYSNQPQHF
clone_size: .
d_call: .
j_call: TRBJ1-5
v_call: TRBV14

cdr3_nt: TGTGCCAGCAGCCGGACAGGGCGAGCTAATGAAAAACTGTTTTTT
cdr3_aa: CASSRTGRANEKLFF
clone_size: .
d_call: TRBD1
j_call: TRBJ1-4
v_call: TRBV7-2

cdr3_nt: TGCTGTGCTAGTCCACTTGGGTTAGCGGGAAAGTACAATGAGCAGTTCTTC
cdr3_aa: CCASPLGLAGKYNEQFF
clone_size: .
d_call: TRBD2
j_call: TRBJ2-1
v_call: TRBV20-1

cdr3_nt: TGTGCCAGCAGCTTGAGACGGGGCGGGGGCACAGATACGCAGTATTTT
cdr3_aa: CASSLRRGGGTDTQYF
clone_size: few
d_call: .
j_call: TRBJ2-3
v_call: TRBV7-2

cdr3_nt: TGTGCCAGCAGTTACCCGGGACAGGGTTCCTACGAGCAGTACTTC
cdr3_aa: CASSYPGQGSYEQYF
clone_size: few
d_call: TRBD1
j_call: TRBJ2-7
v_call: TRBV3-1

cdr3_nt: TGTGCCAGCTCTAACCAGGCTAGCAATCAGCCCCAGCATTTT
cdr3_aa: CASSNQASNQPQHF
clone_size: .
d_call: .
j_call: TRBJ1-5
v_call: TRBV18

cdr3_nt: TGCGCCAGCAGCCAAGAATTAGCGACCTACAATGAGCAGTTCTTC
cdr3_aa: CASSQELATYNEQFF
clone_size: .
d_call: .
j_call: TRBJ2-1
v_call: TRBV4-3

cdr3_nt: TGTGCCAGCAGCTTAGCTCACGACACAGATACGCAGTATTTT
cdr3_aa: CASSLAHDTDTQYF
clone_size: .
d_call: .
j_call: TRBJ2-3
v_call: TRBV7-2

cdr3_nt: TGTGCCAGTAGTATAGGCAGGTTGAACACTGAAGCTTTCTTT
cdr3_aa: CASSIGRLNTEAFF
clone_size: few
d_call: .
j_call: TRBJ1-1
v_call: TRBV19

cdr3_nt: TGCGCCAGCAGAGAGACGATACCAGATACGCAGTATTTT
cdr3_aa: CASRETIPDTQYF
clone_size: .
d_call: .
j_call: TRBJ2-3
v_call: TRBV5-1

cdr3_nt: TGCGCCAGCAGCCGGGGGGGTCAAGACTACGAGCAGTACTTC
cdr3_aa: CASSRGGQDYEQYF
clone_size: few
d_call: TRBD2
j_call: TRBJ2-7
v_call: TRBV5-1

cdr3_nt: TGTGCCAGCTCACCAGAAGCAGGCGGGGAGCTGTTTTTT
cdr3_aa: CASSPEAGGELFF
clone_size: .
d_call: .
j_call: TRBJ2-2
v_call: TRBV18

cdr3_nt: TGTGCCAGCAGAAACCAAGGGACTAGCGGGAGCTACGAGCAGTACTTC
cdr3_aa: CASRNQGTSGSYEQYF
clone_size: many
d_call: TRBD2
j_call: TRBJ2-7
v_call: TRBV6-2/TRBV6-3

cdr3_nt: TGTGCCAGCAGCCAAGAAAGAGAGACCCAGTACTTC
cdr3_aa: CASSQERETQYF
clone_size: .
d_call: .
j_call: TRBJ2-5
v_call: TRBV4-2

cdr3_nt: TGTGCCAGCAGTTCGTCCCACCAGCGGGAGAGAACAGGGTGGGATACGCAGTATTTT
cdr3_aa: CASSSSHQRERTGWDTQYF
clone_size: .
d_call: TRBD2
j_call: TRBJ2-3
v_call: TRBV12-3/TRBV12-4

cdr3_nt: TGTGCCAGCAGTGCCCAAGGAGGCGCCAATCAGCCCCAGCATTTT
cdr3_aa: CASSAQGGANQPQHF
clone_size: .
d_call: .
j_call: TRBJ1-5
v_call: TRBV6-1

cdr3_nt: TGTGCCACCAGTTTTCCTAGCGGTCGGCCCGGGGATGAGCAGTTCTTC
cdr3_aa: CATSFPSGRPGDEQFF
clone_size: few
d_call: TRBD2
j_call: TRBJ2-1
v_call: TRBV24-1

cdr3_nt: TGCAGCGCCGAACCAGATCAGGGAGAGCAGTACTTC
cdr3_aa: CSAEPDQGEQYF
clone_size: many
d_call: .
j_call: TRBJ2-7
v_call: TRBV29-1

cdr3_nt: TGTGCCAGCAGTTACTTCCGACTAGCGGGAGCGTACGAGCAGTACTTC
cdr3_aa: CASSYFRLAGAYEQYF
clone_size: many
d_call: TRBD2
j_call: TRBJ2-7
v_call: TRBV6-5

cdr3_nt: TGCAGCGTTGAAATTGGGGCGGCTCTCTACGAGCAGTACTTC
cdr3_aa: CSVEIGAALYEQYF
clone_size: .
d_call: .
j_call: TRBJ2-7
v_call: TRBV29-1